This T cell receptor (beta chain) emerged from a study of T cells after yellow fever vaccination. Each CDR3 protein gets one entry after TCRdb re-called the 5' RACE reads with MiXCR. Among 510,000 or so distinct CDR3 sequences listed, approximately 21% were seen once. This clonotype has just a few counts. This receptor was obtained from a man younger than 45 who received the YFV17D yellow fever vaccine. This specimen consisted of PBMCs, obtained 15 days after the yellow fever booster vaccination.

The chain's CDR3 is CSVRDGITDTQYF. The CDR3 DNA sequence: TGCAGCGTCCGGGACGGAATCACAGATACGCAGTATTTT. V usage is TRBV29-1 and J usage is TRBJ2-3; D possibly matches TRBD1 or TRBD2 (5 bases each). The CDR3 length is 13 residues. The V gene lost 6 bases and the J gene lost 2 bases, with 12 bases spanning the gap. Germline CDR1 and CDR2: SQVTM and ANQGSEA.